Below are 19 T cell receptor beta chains sequenced from a single sample in a study of CD8 T cells in Susac syndrome (dated by TCRdb to the late 2010s). Preparation of the library involved the immunoSEQ multiplex PCR assay. RNA was extracted using the RNeasy kit, and roughly 0.5 to 1 ug of the RNA was reverse transcribed with random hexamers. TCRdb handled the public reads itself, with Q25 trimming in fastp and clone calling in MiXCR, and kept productive beta chains. Each entry is one CDR3 protein sequence, shown with its most common DNA and genes. A total of about 71,000 distinct CDR3 sequences appear in this sample, 93% of them only once. Jointly, the top ten make up more than 0.13% of the sample. The sample was CD4+ T cells from PBMCs. Receptors originate from a human donor with Susac syndrome.

The chain joins TRBV6-1 to TRBJ1-4, with D tentatively TRBD1 (6 bases). Trimming removed 6 bases from V and 2 bases from J, with 13 bases in between. This CDR3 contains 15 residues. The germline gives CDR1 MNHNS, CDR2 SASEGT. The CDR3 region has the DNA TGTGCCAGCAGAGATAGGGGGATTACTAATGAAAAACTGTTTTTT. Translated: CASRDRGITNEKLFF.

The rearrangement uses TRBV30 and TRBJ1-1; D unresolved. Deletions cut 0 bases from V and 11 bases from J, with 19 bases between. CDR1 is GTSNPN, CDR2 SVGIG, per germline (reference sequence). The CDR3 is 14 amino acids. Written as DNA, the CDR3 is TGTGCCTGGAGTGTACACGGCAGCTCCATGGGCGCTTTCTTT. Protein sequence: CAWSVHGSSMGAFF.

The V and J genes are TRBV12-3 or TRBV12-4 and TRBJ2-5, with 15 bases fitting TRBD2. This CDR3 is 17 amino acids long. V gave up 4 bases and J gave up 5 bases; unmatched junction bases: 8. This CDR3 is CASSSIRTSGGEETQYF. The CDR3 DNA is TGTGCCAGCAGTTCTATACGGACTAGCGGGGGGGAGGAGACCCAGTACTTC.

V gene TRBV4-1 combines with J gene TRBJ2-5, with 15 positions matching TRBD2. There are 15 residues in the CDR3. The germline CDR1 and CDR2 sequences are MGHRA and YSYEKL. The junction had 5 bases not matched to a gene; V was cut back by 5 bases and J by 7 bases. CDR3 protein: CASSWTSGGDGTQYF. As DNA, the CDR3 is TGCGCCAGCAGCTGGACTAGCGGGGGGGATGGGACCCAGTACTTC.

The chain couples TRBV2 to TRBJ1-1; no definite D call. Between the trimmed V and J ends, which lost 4 bases and 11 bases, there was a span of 14 bases. Germline V lookup: CDR1 SNHLY, CDR2 FYNNEI. This CDR3 is built from 12 residues. The CDR3 sequence is CASSASIYGAFF. The CDR3 nucleotides read TGTGCCAGCAGTGCGTCCATCTACGGCGCTTTCTTT.

The V call is TRBV2, the J call TRBJ1-2; unclear D gene. The CDR3 sequence is 12 residues long. Per germline, CDR1 SNHLY and CDR2 FYNNEI. The V and J ends lost 6 bases and 8 bases respectively, with 13 bases between them. The CDR3 spells CASRIKMGGYTF. As DNA, the CDR3 is TGTGCCAGCAGGATCAAAATGGGGGGCTACACCTTC. The full variable domain, completed using reference TRBV2 and TRBJ1-2, is EPEVTQTPSHQVTQMGQEVILRCVPISNHLYFYWYRQILGQKVEFLVSFYNNEISEKSEIFDDQFSVERPDGSNFTLKIRSTKLEDSAMYFCASRIKMGGYTFGSGTRLTVV.

The CDR3 region has the DNA TGTGCCAGCAGAAGAGACGCAACCGGGGAGCTGTTTTTT. It specifies CASRRDATGELFF. This chain uses TRBV6-2 or TRBV6-3 with TRBJ2-2; the D is unclear. Germline CDR1 reads MNHEY; CDR2 reads SVGEGT. V was shortened by 6 bases and J by 5 bases, with 10 bases between the two germline ends. The CDR3 runs 13 residues.

This chain uses TRBV29-1 with TRBJ1-6, with 7 bases fitting TRBD1. J was trimmed by 8 bases and V by 4 bases; bases with no gene match: 5. CDR3 length: 13 amino acids. The germline V gene encodes CDR1 SQVTM and CDR2 ANQGSEA. The CDR3 DNA reads TGCAGCGTTGCACAGGGGATAGATTCACCCCTCCACTTT. Amino acid sequence: CSVAQGIDSPLHF.

The chain combines TRBV2 with TRBJ1-5; D possibly corresponds to TRBD1 (5 bases). Between the trimmed V and J ends, which lost 4 bases and 0 bases, there was a span of 7 bases. This CDR3 comprises 14 residues. Germline V gene lookup returns CDR1 SNHLY and CDR2 FYNNEI. Here the CDR3 DNA reads TGTGCCAGCAGTGGACAGCATAGCAATCAGCCCCAGCATTTT. This codes for CASSGQHSNQPQHF.

The V gene is TRBV9, the J gene TRBJ2-3; TRBD1 matches at 9 bases. The J segment lost 2 bases and the V segment lost 3 bases, leaving 4 bases of the junction unmatched. Germline lookup yields CDR1 SGDLS and CDR2 YYNGEE. This CDR3 has 15 residues. The CDR3 loop reads CASSGGTGYTDTQYF. In DNA form, the CDR3 reads TGTGCCAGCAGCGGGGGGACAGGGTACACAGATACGCAGTATTTT.

V usage is TRBV7-2 and J usage is TRBJ1-2; 9 nucleotides line up with TRBD1. This CDR3 has 13 amino acids. With V trimmed by 5 bases and J by 8 bases, 6 bases remained unmatched. From germline, CDR1 is SGHTA and CDR2 FQGNSA. The CDR3 sequence is CASSRTGGGGYTF. The CDR3 DNA is TGTGCCAGCAGCCGTACAGGGGGCGGAGGCTACACCTTC.

CDR3 amino acids: CASSPVSPGLNTDTQYF. The CDR3 nucleotides are TGTGCTTCCAGCCCGGTTTCTCCGGGACTTAACACAGATACGCAGTATTTT. The V gene is TRBV27, the J gene TRBJ2-3; maybe TRBD2 (6 bases). Germline-derived CDR1 and CDR2 are MNHEY and SMNVEV (reference sequence). The length of the CDR3 is 17 residues.

The V and J genes are TRBV30 and TRBJ1-1; TRBD1 matches 7 bases. V was clipped by 5 bases and J by 2 bases; unmatched bases: 5. From germline, CDR1 is GTSNPN and CDR2 SVGIG (reference sequence). This CDR3 is built from 13 residues. The chain's CDR3 is CAWETGYNTEAFF. The CDR3 DNA is TGTGCCTGGGAGACAGGGTACAACACTGAAGCTTTCTTT.

The rearrangement uses TRBV20-1 and TRBJ2-5; 9 bases are a match to TRBD2. The CDR3 length is 15 residues. J was trimmed by 4 bases and V by 3 bases; bases with no gene match: 9. The V gene's germline CDR1 is DFQATT and CDR2 SNEGSKA (reference sequence). CDR3 loop: CSARDLAGLGETQYF. CDR3 DNA sequence: TGCAGTGCTAGGGACCTAGCGGGGCTGGGAGAGACCCAGTACTTC.

The CDR3 DNA reads TGCGCCAGCCGCCCTGCGACAGGGGATGAGCAGTTCTTC. Translation: CASRPATGDEQFF. The chain has TRBV5-1 and TRBJ2-1; 8 nucleotides match TRBD1. V lost 7 bases and J lost 8; bases outside the gene matches: 8. The V gene's germline CDR1 is SGHRS and CDR2 YFSETQ. The CDR3 has 13 residues.

The rearrangement uses TRBV5-4 and TRBJ1-1; D gene uncertain. This CDR3 contains 13 residues. V lost 1 base and J lost 1, with 5 bases in between. Germline V gene data show CDR1 as SGHNT and CDR2 as YYREEE (reference sequence). CDR3 sequence reads: CASSLSRNTEAFF. The CDR3 DNA reads TGTGCCAGCAGCTTGTCCAGGAACACTGAAGCTTTCTTT.

V is TRBV4-3 and J is TRBJ2-1; the match to TRBD2 covers 9 bases. V trimming: 1 base; J trimming: 9 bases; junction bases outside the gene matches: 10. This CDR3 is 16 amino acids long. Germline values: CDR1 LGHNA, CDR2 YSLEER. CDR3 coding DNA: TGCGCCAGCAGCCAAGGAGGTCGGCGGGGGGGCCTTGAGCAGTTCTTC. Translation: CASSQGGRRGGLEQFF.

The chain recombines TRBV25-1 with TRBJ1-2; TRBD1 is a possible D gene (5 bases). Germline V gives CDR1 MGHDK, CDR2 SYGVNS. V lost 6 bases and J lost 8, with 25 bases in between. The CDR3 loop spans 16 amino acids. The CDR3 loop reads CASRGTEPLPGYGYTF. The CDR3 DNA is TGTGCCAGCAGGGGGACCGAGCCCCTACCAGGGTACGGCTACACCTTC.

The chain is built from TRBV18 and TRBJ2-3, with 9 bases that match TRBD1. This CDR3 region has 15 residues. Per the germline V gene, CDR1 is KGHSH and CDR2 is LQKENI. The J segment lost 4 bases and the V segment lost 3 bases, leaving 5 bases of the junction unmatched. The DNA of the CDR3 is TGTGCCAGCTCACCCGGACAGGGGCGGGCAGATACGCAGTATTTT. Protein: CASSPGQGRADTQYF.